The clone carrying this T cell receptor beta chain was observed once. What it binds is unknown. This record comes from a study of blood T cells in healthy people across ages. The length of the CDR3 is 19 residues. CDR1 is ENHRY and CDR2 is SYGVKD in the germline V gene. The germline V and J ends were trimmed by 4 bases and 4 bases, with 28 bases remaining between them. At least 5.5 micrograms of total RNA were extracted per sample. A second PCR of about 6 to 12 cycles used a sample-barcoded 5' primer and a J-beta primer mix. Each of the cDNA molecules was tagged by a template-switch adaptor with 12 random nucleotides. TCRdb analysed the 5' RACE reads with MiXCR anew, one entry per CDR3 protein. The top ten hold about a quarter of the sample, which has hundreds of thousands of distinct CDR3 sequences, 45% to 70% seen once. Study observations and caveats: Roughly linear age-related decline in beta diversity appeared, significant by age 40. For the donors, CMV status was unknown and possibly confounded expanded clonotype changes.

The TCR sequence derives from a man aged 40-49 years in good health. This rearrangement joins TRBV10-3 to TRBJ2-5; D is perhaps TRBD1 (5 bases). Sequenced input: blood. The chain's CDR3 is CAISGNLGSGRADGETQYF. The CDR3 region has the DNA TGTGCCATCAGTGGGAACCTCGGGTCGGGCAGGGCCGATGGAGAGACCCAGTACTTC.